The present TCR beta chain was sequenced within a study of T cell responses to AZD1222 COVID-19 vaccine. Broader study findings: CD4 TCRs linked to vaccination spanned spike, dominating at 160-218 and 743-854. Clonal diversity was possibly underestimated; the donors were predominantly white British and more often female.

Second doses were pooled across both intervals (about 4 or about 12 weeks). Assay: immunoSEQ multiplex PCR; the TCRdb copy retains only in-frame clones and omits some. The sample has 90,000 to 120,000 clones, 70% to 90% seen once. A remark on this clone: Its antigen is as yet unknown.

Germline V CDR1 and CDR2: LGHDT, YNNKEL (reference sequence). This CDR3 region has 14 residues. V was trimmed by 2 bases and J by 4 bases, leaving 9 bases between them. The chain carries TRBV3-1 (or the pseudogene TRBV3-2) and TRBJ1-5, with TRBD1 as a possible D gene (5 bases). This specimen consisted of peripheral blood, obtained 28 days after the second AZD1222 dose. This receptor was identified in an adult who received the AZD1222 COVID-19 vaccine. The CDR3 reads CASSQWGENQPQHF. The DNA for the CDR3 is TGTGCCAGCAGCCAATGGGGGGAGAATCAGCCCCAGCATTTT.